This T cell receptor beta chain was captured by sequencing in a study of blood T cell repertoires in COVID-19. The repertoire was sequenced with immunoSEQ multiplex PCR; TCRdb's copy has only in-frame clones and lacks some. This sample has about 120,000 clones, with 81% found just once. The table lists this clone with a count of one. Germline V lookup: CDR1 MNHEY, CDR2 SMNVEV (reference sequence). The J segment lost 3 bases and the V segment lost 6 bases, leaving 3 bases of the junction unmatched. The CDR3 length is 13 residues. The chain is built from TRBV27 and TRBJ2-7, with 9 bases aligning to TRBD1. The sample comprised peripheral blood. The source is a human donor in a cohort sampled during active COVID-19. The CDR3 DNA sequence: TGTGCCAGCAGGCGGACAGGGGACTACGAGCAGTACTTC. It yields the protein CASRRTGDYEQYF.